Listed below are T cell receptor beta chains from one sample, sequenced in a study of CXCR3-negative and CXCR3-positive naive CD8 T cells. After re-calling the 5' RACE reads, TCRdb lists one entry per CDR3 protein, DNA absent. This listing includes 45,000 or so distinct CDR3 sequences. Sequencing used memory CD8+ T cells from blood. The receptor source for this set is a human donor in good health. Some clones in this sample may be carry-over from other donors' samples. CDR3s include the opening cysteine and the closing phenylalanine or tryptophan.

V gene,J gene,CDR3 protein
TRBV4-3,TRBJ2-6,CASSQGGQGISGANVLTF
TRBV5-1,TRBJ2-7,CASSHQGTGSYEQYF
TRBV9,TRBJ2-2,CASSQGGPSTGELFF
TRBV4-1,TRBJ2-7,CASSQVEGARDEQYF
TRBV6-4,TRBJ2-7,CASSDSPSGEQYF
TRBV4-3,TRBJ2-1,CASSQASGGYNEQFF
TRBV12-3/TRBV12-4,TRBJ1-6,CASSPGAASPLHF
TRBV29-1,TRBJ2-3,CSVYQWEGEDTQYF
TRBV7-2,TRBJ2-7,CASSSPSGRAYEQYF
TRBV29-1,TRBJ2-1,CSVWTGAYNEQFF
TRBV5-1,TRBJ2-1,CASSLEAVSSYNEQFF
TRBV6-8,TRBJ1-5,CASSPGQGRQPQHF
TRBV20-1,TRBJ2-5,CSARDGGAQETQYF
TRBV25-1,TRBJ1-6,CASSEDPSSPLHF
TRBV11-2,TRBJ2-1,CASSLVVPWVSSYNEQFF
TRBV7-3,TRBJ2-2,CASSLGRTGELFF
TRBV12-5,TRBJ2-1,CASGLAQTGFTEQFF
TRBV7-9,TRBJ2-1,CASSSKASGGDEQFF
TRBV21-1,TRBJ1-5,CASSLRGGGQPQHF
TRBV28,TRBJ2-7,CASSFPGVLAGGPFMYEQYF
TRBV20-1,TRBJ1-1,CSARIRDVTEAFF
TRBV5-6,TRBJ2-3,CASSLGASTSTDTQYF
TRBV11-2,TRBJ2-1,CASSLAGTGNEQFF